The sequence of this T cell receptor (beta chain) was determined in a study of T cells in Graves' hyperthyroidism and ophthalmopathy. Trimming cost V 8 bases and J 14 bases, with 37 bases left between them. Germline V lookup: CDR1 DFQATT, CDR2 SNEGSKA (reference sequence). The CDR3 loop spans 18 amino acids. Authors of the study amplified TCR beta CDR3 regions from RNA transcripts. First-round RT-PCR targeting the TCR CDR3 was performed with the HTBI primer set. A single record per CDR3 protein comes from TCRdb applying MiXCR to the multiplex PCR reads. The data hold under 400,000 distinct CDR3 sequences, with under 25% observed a single time. Ten or more counts support this clonotype. Its antigen is undetermined. Study outcomes and limitations: Blood also showed most of the thyroid clonotypes that were expanded above 0.001. The model made its ophthalmopathy prediction, and onset followed a median around 6.9 months later.

Stable hyperthyroidism: no ophthalmopathy progression over 18 months of follow-up. The sample comprised blood. V gene TRBV20-1 combines with J gene TRBJ1-6; TRBD1 is a possible D gene (5 bases). The TCR sequence derives from a woman between 45 and 65 years old with Graves' hyperthyroidism. The CDR3 DNA sequence: TGCAGTCTAGGAAAGTCTTCTTCTGGGACCGCGGTAGGGCTGACCCTCCACTTT. Translation gives CSLGKSSSGTAVGLTLHF.